This T cell receptor beta chain was identified in a study of T-cell memory formation after mild COVID-19 (dated by TCRdb to 2020 to 2022). Regarding the research as a whole: Most TCR sequence clusters were specific to one of the two donors. In a couple of donors, T-cell clones that expanded and contracted after mild COVID-19 were tracked by sequencing TCRalpha and TCRbeta repertoires over time. Two young, previously healthy adult volunteers, one female and one male, were included in the cohort. The investigation overall reported the following: Contracting CD4+ clones were located mainly in the CM and EM memory subsets, whereas CD8+ clones were found to be enriched in EMRA. The detection of some responding clones in pre-infection memory suggests that pre-existing cross-reactive memory T cells joined the SARS-CoV-2 response. Only a couple of mild cases were covered in the study, and larger cohorts including severe cases with pre-infection samples were considered necessary. The second-wave clones that peaked on day 37 were not confirmed to be SARS-CoV-2 specific. Clones that contracted from day 15 to 85 showed balanced CD4/CD8 phenotypes, whereas a second wave of clones that expanded from day 15 to 37 leaned towards CD4+.

Relative to germline, V is 8 bases shorter and J is 3 bases shorter, with 13 bases between their ends. Its CDR3 holds 13 amino acids, cysteine through phenylalanine. Here the CDR3 DNA is all that survives: 39 bases in frame from base 1. Looking up the germline V gene (reference sequence) yields CDR1 SEHNR and CDR2 FQNEAQ. PBMCs were isolated by Ficoll-Paque density gradient centrifugation. This clonotype was counted at least ten times. This clone's antigen is unknown. No much larger clone exists at a distance of one base, and base qualities are not known. The run used an Illumina NovaSeq 6000. cDNA libraries for TCRalpha and TCRbeta were prepared by 5'RACE using constant-segment primers, with sample barcodes and unique molecular identifiers added. Trizol reagent was used to extract RNA from every sample. Libraries were amplified in two PCR steps, with a second sample barcode and Illumina TruSeq adapters added in the second step. Sequencing of the libraries was done on an Illumina NovaSeq, producing 2 x 150 bp paired-end reads. From the authors' description of their analysis: With migec v1.2.7, reads were demultiplexed and then collapsed into UMI-guided consensus sequences. With mixcr v2.1.11, UMI consensuses were aligned to TRA and TRB V and J templates and assembled into clonotypes. Clonotypes were classified as expanded or contracted when called significant by both edgeR and NoisET, with noise models trained on biological replicates. For edgeR calls, the cutoffs were a false discovery rate-adjusted p below 0.01 and a log2 fold-change threshold of 1. As an exploratory analysis of dynamics, max-normalized trajectories of the 1000 most abundant clonotypes were examined with PCA combined with hierarchical clustering. Each responding clone was given a CD4 or CD8 phenotype based on the CD4+ and CD8+ repertoires, which had been sequenced separately. TCRdb reprocessing: public reads trimmed at Q25 with fastp, clones called with MiXCR, in-frame beta chains kept. Every CDR3 protein is listed once, alongside the most common genes and DNA of its rows. None of the V and J calls come from the authors' own analysis; TCRdb made them. For this sample there are about 140,000 distinct CDR3 sequences; about 14% appear just once. Of the sample, around an eighth falls within the top ten clones.

The source is an adult woman who had mild COVID-19 (a few samples of this study predate the infection). The sample titles of this study are shuffled in the database, so cell type and time point are left out; the donor was told from shared clones. Material: PBMCs or a T cell subset sorted from them (not recorded which). The chain is assembled from TRBV7-9 and TRBJ2-5, with the D assignment possibly TRBD1 or TRBD2, given 5 matching bases for each. DNA sequence: TGTGCCAGCCTAGGGACGAACGAAGAGACCCAGTACTTC. Translated, it gives CASLGTNEETQYF.